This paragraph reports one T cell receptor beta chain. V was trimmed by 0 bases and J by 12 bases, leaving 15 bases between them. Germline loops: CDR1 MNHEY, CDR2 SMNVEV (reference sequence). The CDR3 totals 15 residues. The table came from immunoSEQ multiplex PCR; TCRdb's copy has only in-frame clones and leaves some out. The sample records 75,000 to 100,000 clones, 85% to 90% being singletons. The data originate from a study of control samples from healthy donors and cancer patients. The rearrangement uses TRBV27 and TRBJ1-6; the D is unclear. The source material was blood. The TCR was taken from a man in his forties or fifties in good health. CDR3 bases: TGTGCCAGCAGTTTATCGAGGGTGGAGGTTGAACCCCTCCACTTT. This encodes CASSLSRVEVEPLHF.